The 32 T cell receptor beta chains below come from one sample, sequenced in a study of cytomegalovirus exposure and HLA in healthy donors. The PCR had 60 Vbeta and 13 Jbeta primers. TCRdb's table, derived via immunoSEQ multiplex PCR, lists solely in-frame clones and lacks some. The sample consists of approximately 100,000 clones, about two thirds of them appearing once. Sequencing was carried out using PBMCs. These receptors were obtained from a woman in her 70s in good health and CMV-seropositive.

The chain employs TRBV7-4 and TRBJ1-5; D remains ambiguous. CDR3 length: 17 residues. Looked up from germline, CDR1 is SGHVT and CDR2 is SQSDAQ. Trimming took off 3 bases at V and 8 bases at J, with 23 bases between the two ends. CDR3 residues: CASSFRRRTGSKEPQHF. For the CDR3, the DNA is TGTGCCAGCAGCTTTAGGCGGCGGACTGGAAGCAAAGAGCCCCAGCATTTT.

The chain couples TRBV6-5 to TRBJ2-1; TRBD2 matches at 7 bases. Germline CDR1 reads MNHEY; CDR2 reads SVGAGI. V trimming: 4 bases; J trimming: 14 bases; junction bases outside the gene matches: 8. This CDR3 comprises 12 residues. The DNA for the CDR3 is TGTGCCAGCAGTTCGCGAATGAGCGGGGAGTTCTTC. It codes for CASSSRMSGEFF.

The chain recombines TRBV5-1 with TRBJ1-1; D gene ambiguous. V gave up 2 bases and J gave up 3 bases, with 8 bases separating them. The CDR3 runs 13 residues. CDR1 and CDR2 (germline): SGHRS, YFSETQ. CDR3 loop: CASSLTRDTEAFF. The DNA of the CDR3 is TGCGCCAGCAGCTTAACTAGGGACACTGAAGCTTTCTTT. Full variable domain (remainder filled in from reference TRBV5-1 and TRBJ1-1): KAGVTQTPRYLIKTRGQQVTLSCSPISGHRSVSWYQQTPGQGLQFLFEYFSETQRNKGNFPGRFSGRQFSNSRSEMNVSTLELGDSALYLCASSLTRDTEAFFGQGTRLTVV.

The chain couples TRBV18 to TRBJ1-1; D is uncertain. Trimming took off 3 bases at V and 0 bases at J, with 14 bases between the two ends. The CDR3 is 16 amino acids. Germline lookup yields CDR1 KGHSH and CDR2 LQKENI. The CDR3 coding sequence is TGTGCCAGCTCACCTCAGGAATGGTCCATGAACACTGAAGCTTTCTTT. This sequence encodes CASSPQEWSMNTEAFF.

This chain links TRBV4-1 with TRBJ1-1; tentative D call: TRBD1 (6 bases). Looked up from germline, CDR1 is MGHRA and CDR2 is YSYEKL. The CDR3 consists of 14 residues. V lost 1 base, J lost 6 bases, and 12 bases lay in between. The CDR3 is CASSQVQGLAEAFF. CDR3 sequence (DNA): TGCGCCAGCAGCCAAGTTCAGGGGCTGGCTGAAGCTTTCTTT.

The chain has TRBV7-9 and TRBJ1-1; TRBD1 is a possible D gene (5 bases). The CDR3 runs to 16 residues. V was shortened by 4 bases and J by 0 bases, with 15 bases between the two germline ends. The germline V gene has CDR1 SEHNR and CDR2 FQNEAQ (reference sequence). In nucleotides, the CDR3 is TGTGCCAGCAGCTCTTGGGGGGGGACCATGAACACTGAAGCTTTCTTT. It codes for CASSSWGGTMNTEAFF.

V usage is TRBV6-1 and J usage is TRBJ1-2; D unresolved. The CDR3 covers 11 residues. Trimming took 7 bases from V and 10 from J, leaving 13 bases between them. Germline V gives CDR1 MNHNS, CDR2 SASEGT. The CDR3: CASTMREDYTF. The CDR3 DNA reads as TGTGCCAGCACCATGAGGGAGGACTACACCTTC.

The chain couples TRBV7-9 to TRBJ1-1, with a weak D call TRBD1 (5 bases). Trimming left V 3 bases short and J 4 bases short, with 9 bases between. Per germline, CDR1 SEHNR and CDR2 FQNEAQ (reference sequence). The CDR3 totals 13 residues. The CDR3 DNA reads TGTGCCAGCAGCTTCAGGGAGGGCACTGAAGCTTTCTTT. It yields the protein CASSFREGTEAFF.

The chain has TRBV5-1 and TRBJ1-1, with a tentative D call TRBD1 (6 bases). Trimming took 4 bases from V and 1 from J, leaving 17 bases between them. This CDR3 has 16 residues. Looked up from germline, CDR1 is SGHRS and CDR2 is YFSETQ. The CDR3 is CASSPPGHRPNTEAFF. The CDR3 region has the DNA TGCGCCAGCAGCCCCCCGGGACACCGGCCGAACACTGAAGCTTTCTTT.

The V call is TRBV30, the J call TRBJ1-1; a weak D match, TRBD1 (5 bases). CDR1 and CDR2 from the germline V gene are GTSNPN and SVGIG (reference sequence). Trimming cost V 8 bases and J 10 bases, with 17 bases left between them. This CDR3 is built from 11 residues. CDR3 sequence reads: CATTVGGRAFF. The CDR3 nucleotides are TGTGCCACAACCGTGGGGGGGAGAGCTTTCTTT.

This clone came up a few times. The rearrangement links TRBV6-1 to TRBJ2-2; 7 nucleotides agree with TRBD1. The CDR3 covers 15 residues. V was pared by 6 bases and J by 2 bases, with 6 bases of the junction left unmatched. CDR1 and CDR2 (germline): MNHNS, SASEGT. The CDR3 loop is CASRPTGRNTGELFF. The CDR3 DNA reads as TGTGCCAGCAGACCGACAGGGAGAAACACCGGGGAGCTGTTTTTT.

DNA of the CDR3: TGTGCCAGCAGCCCCATATTGACAGAACAGTATGGCTACACCTTC. Encoded protein: CASSPILTEQYGYTF. The genes are TRBV7-2 and TRBJ1-2, with a weak D call TRBD1 (5 bases). This CDR3 is built from 15 residues. Per germline, CDR1 SGHTA and CDR2 FQGNSA. V was clipped by 5 bases and J by 5 bases, with 18 bases between them.

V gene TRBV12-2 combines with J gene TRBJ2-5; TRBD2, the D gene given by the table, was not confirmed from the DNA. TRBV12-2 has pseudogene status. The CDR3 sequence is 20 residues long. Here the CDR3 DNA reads TGTGCAAGTCGCTTTTTGTGCCCGGGACTAGCGGGAACCATCCAAGAGACCCAGTACTTC. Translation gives CASRFLCPGLAGTIQETQYF.

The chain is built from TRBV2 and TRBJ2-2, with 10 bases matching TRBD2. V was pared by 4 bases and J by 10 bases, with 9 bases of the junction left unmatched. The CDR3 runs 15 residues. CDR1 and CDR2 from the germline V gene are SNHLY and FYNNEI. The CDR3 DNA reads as TGTGCCAGCAGTGCCTTCACCGGGACTAGCGAGGAGCTGTTTTTT. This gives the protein CASSAFTGTSEELFF.

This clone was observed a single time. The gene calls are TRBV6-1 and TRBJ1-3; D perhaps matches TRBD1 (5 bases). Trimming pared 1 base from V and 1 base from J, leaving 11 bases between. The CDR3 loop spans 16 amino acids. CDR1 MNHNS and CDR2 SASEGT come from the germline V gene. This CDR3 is CASSEGLGPSGNTIYF. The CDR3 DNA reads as TGTGCCAGCAGTGAAGGTCTGGGGCCGTCTGGAAACACCATATATTTT.

The CDR3 loop reads CSATHRVEQFF. The CDR3 DNA reads as TGCAGTGCTACACACAGGGTTGAGCAGTTCTTC. The V call is TRBV20-1, the J call TRBJ2-1, with TRBD1 as a possible D gene (6 bases). V lost 4 bases to trimming and J lost 9 bases, with 10 bases between them. This CDR3 is built from 11 residues. Germline CDR1 and CDR2: DFQATT and SNEGSKA (reference sequence).

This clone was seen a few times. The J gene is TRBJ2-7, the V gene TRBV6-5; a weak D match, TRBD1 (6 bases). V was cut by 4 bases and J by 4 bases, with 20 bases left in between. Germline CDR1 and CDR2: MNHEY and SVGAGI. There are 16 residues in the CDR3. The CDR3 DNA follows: TGTGCCAGCAGTTCGGTGACAGGAGAACCTCCTTACGAGCAGTACTTC. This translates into CASSSVTGEPPYEQYF.

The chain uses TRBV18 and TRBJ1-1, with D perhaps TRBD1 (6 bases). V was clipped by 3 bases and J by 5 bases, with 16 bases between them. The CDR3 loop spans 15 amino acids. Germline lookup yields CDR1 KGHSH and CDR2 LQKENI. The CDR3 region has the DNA TGTGCCAGCTCACCCACGGGGGGCGGTCGGACTGAAGCTTTCTTT. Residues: CASSPTGGGRTEAFF.

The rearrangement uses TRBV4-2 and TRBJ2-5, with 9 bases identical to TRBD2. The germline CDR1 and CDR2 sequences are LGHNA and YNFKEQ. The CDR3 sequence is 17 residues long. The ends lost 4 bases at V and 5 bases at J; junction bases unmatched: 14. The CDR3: CASSRALGASGEETQYF. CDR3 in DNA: TGTGCCAGCAGCCGGGCTCTGGGAGCTAGCGGGGAGGAGACCCAGTACTTC.

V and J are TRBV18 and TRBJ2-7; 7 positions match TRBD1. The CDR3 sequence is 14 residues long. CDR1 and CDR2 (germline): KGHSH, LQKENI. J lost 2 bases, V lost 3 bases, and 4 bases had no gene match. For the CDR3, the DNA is TGTGCCAGCTCACCGCCGGGACAGCCCTACGAGCAGTACTTC. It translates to CASSPPGQPYEQYF.

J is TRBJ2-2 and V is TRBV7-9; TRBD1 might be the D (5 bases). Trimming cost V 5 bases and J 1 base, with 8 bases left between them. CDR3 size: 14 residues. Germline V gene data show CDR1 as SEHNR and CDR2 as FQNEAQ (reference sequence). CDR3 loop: CASSRTGNTGELFF. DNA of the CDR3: TGTGCCAGCAGCCGAACAGGGAACACCGGGGAGCTGTTTTTT.

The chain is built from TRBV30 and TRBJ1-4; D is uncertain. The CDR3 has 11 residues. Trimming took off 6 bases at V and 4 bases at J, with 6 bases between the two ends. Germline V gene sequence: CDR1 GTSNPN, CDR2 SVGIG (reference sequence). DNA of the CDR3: TGTGCCTGCCATTTTAATGAAAAACTGTTTTTT. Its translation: CACHFNEKLFF.

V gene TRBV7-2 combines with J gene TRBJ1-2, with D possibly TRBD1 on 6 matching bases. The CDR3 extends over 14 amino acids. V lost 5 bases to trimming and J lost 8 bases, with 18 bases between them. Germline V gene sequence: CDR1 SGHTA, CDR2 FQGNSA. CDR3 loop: CASSAPNREEGYTF. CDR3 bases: TGTGCCAGCAGCGCCCCGAACAGGGAAGAAGGCTACACCTTC.

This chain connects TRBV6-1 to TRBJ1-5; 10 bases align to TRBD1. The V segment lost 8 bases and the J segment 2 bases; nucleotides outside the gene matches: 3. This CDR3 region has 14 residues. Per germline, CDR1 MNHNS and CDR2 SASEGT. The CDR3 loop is CASLGTGGNQPQHF. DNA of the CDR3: TGTGCCAGCCTCGGGACAGGGGGCAATCAGCCCCAGCATTTT.

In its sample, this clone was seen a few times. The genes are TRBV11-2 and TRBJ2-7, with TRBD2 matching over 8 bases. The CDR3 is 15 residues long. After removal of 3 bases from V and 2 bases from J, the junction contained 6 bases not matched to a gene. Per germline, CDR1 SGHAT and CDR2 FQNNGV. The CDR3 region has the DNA TGTGCCAGCAGCTTCCTCAGCGGGGGCACCTACGAGCAGTACTTC. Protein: CASSFLSGGTYEQYF. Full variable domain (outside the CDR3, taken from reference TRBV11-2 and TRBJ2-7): EAGVAQSPRYKIIEKRQSVAFWCNPISGHATLYWYQQILGQGPKLLIQFQNNGVVDDSQLPKDRFSAERLKGVDSTLKIQPAKLEDSAVYLCASSFLSGGTYEQYFGPGTRLTVT.

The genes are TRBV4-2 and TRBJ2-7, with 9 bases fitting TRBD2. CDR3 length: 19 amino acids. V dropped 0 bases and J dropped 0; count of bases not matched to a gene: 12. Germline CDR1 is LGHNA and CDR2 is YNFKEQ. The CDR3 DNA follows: TGTGCCAGCAGCCAAGATAGGGTGTATAGCGGGGGCCCCTCCTACGAGCAGTACTTC. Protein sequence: CASSQDRVYSGGPSYEQYF.

This CDR3 is CASSSGLKTQYF. The CDR3 DNA follows: TGTGCCAGCAGCTCGGGACTCAAGACCCAGTACTTC. The chain links TRBV13 to TRBJ2-5, with a possible D match to TRBD2 (6 bases). This CDR3 region has 12 residues. V gave up 4 bases and J gave up 6 bases, with 9 bases separating them. CDR1 is PRHDT and CDR2 is FYEKMQ in the germline V gene (reference sequence).

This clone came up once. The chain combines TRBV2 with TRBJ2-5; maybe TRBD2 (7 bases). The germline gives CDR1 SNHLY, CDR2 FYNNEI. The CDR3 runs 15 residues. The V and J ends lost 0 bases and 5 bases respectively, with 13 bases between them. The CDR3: CASSEAGGPRETQYF. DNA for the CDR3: TGTGCCAGCAGTGAAGCGGGGGGGCCGAGGGAGACCCAGTACTTC.

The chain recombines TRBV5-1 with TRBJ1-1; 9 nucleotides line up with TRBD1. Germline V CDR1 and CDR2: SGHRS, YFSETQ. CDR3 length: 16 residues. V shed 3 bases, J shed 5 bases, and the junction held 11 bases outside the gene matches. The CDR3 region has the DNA TGCGCCAGCAGCTGGGGACAGGGTCTGCGGGGGACTGAAGCTTTCTTT. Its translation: CASSWGQGLRGTEAFF.

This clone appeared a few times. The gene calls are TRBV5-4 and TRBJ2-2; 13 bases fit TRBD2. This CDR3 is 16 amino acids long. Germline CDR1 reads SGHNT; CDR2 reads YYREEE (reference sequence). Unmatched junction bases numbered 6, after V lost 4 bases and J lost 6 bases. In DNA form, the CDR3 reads TGTGCCAGCAGCCTCACTAGCGGGGGGGCCGCCGGGGAGCTGTTTTTT. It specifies CASSLTSGGAAGELFF.

CDR3 nucleotides: TGTGCCAGCAGTCCCGTTGATAGCTTTGGCGAGCAGTACTTC. It codes for CASSPVDSFGEQYF. The chain uses TRBV6-5 and TRBJ2-7; D remains ambiguous. Germline values: CDR1 MNHEY, CDR2 SVGAGI. CDR3 length equals 14 residues. V lost 5 bases and J lost 6, with 17 bases in between.

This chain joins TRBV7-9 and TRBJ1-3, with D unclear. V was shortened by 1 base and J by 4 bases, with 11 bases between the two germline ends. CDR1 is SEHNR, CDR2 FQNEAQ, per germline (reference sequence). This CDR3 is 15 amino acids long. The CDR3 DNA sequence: TGTGCCAGCAGCTTAGAGCCTCCTTTGGGAAACACCATATATTTT. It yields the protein CASSLEPPLGNTIYF.